This T cell receptor (beta chain) was recovered during a study of synovial regulatory T cells in juvenile arthritis. Looking at the study overall: Three patients were therapy-naive; five to seven received methotrexate alone.

Turning to this clone: Antigen specificity is unknown.

Germline values: CDR1 MNHEY, CDR2 SMNVEV (reference sequence). This CDR3 spans 14 amino acids. The nucleotide record is missing. Study results and caveats: Compared with other blood Treg cells, inflammation-associated Treg cells had reduced TCR diversity. iaTreg cells shared more CDR3 sequences with synovial Tregs than other blood Tregs did.

Sequencing used immunoSEQ multiplex PCR; TCRdb keeps in-frame clones, though not all of them. The listing contains about 9,600 clones. The chain joins TRBV27 to TRBJ1-2. Material: Treg cells from blood. Documented subset: remaining (HLA-DR-negative) circulating blood Treg cells. The origin of this receptor is a donor younger than 35 with juvenile idiopathic arthritis. Here the CDR3 reads CASSLSFAGYGYTF.